This T cell receptor (beta chain) emerged from a study of blood T cells in healthy people across ages. The CDR3 loop spans 13 amino acids. Germline V gives CDR1 DFQATT, CDR2 SNEGSKA (reference sequence). V lost 5 bases and J lost 7; bases outside the gene matches: 6. Then a second PCR, running roughly 7 to 11 cycles, was carried out with a sample-barcoded 5' primer and a J-beta primer mix. TCRdb reprocessed the 5' RACE reads via MiXCR and lists one record per CDR3 protein. The repertoire holds hundreds of thousands of distinct CDR3 sequences, with about 42% as singletons. The sample holds many counts of this clonotype.

The rearrangement uses TRBV20-1 and TRBJ1-4, with 8 positions matching TRBD1. The TCR was taken from a woman aged 55-75 years in good health. Sequencing was done on a sample of blood. This chain's CDR3 is CSALTGGIEKLFF. CDR3 DNA sequence: TGCAGTGCTCTCACAGGGGGAATTGAAAAACTGTTTTTT.